This TCR beta chain was recovered during a study of cytomegalovirus exposure and HLA in healthy donors. Looking at the study overall: Among the 398 genotyped donors, less than 85% were placed in the Caucasian-associated ancestry cluster.

The study ran its PCR with 60 Vbeta and 13 Jbeta primers. Profiling relied on immunoSEQ multiplex PCR, and the TCRdb table lists in-frame clones only, not all of them. The sample has 160,000 or so clones, roughly 79% seen once. Study-wide points: The study designated around 150 TCR beta chains cytomegalovirus-associated. There was a cluster of highly shared sequence variants that was likely a sequencing artifact. TCR beta chain V- and J-gene trimming was linked, in a later analysis, to a missense variant in DCLRE1C.

Of note for this clone: What it binds is unknown.

The V end lost 4 bases, the J end lost 11 bases, and 11 bases lay between the germline ends. The CDR3 sequence is 11 residues long. Germline V gene sequence: CDR1 SGHTA, CDR2 FQGNSA. The TCR comes from a man aged 35-49 years in good health and CMV-seronegative. This chain connects TRBV7-2 to TRBJ1-2; D not resolved. The sequencing sample was made of PBMCs. The CDR3 spells CASSSRTLYTF. CDR3 DNA: TGTGCCAGCAGCTCAAGGACTTTGTACACCTTC.